One T cell receptor beta chain is described in this entry. Its antigen is undetermined. TCRdb's copy holds only in-frame clones and misses some; the assay was immunoSEQ multiplex PCR. Here the sample spans about 78,000 clones, 88% being singletons. The sample belongs to a study of T cell responses to AZD1222 COVID-19 vaccine. Findings and limits, study-wide: Among the donors, most were white British and more were female, and clonal diversity was possibly underestimated. Reportedly, nearly half of unique spike TCRs recognized epitopes outside B.1.351/B.1.1.7 mutations.

The origin of this receptor is an adult in good health. This sample comprised peripheral blood, obtained on day 0 of MenACWY control vaccination.

The chain's CDR3 is CASSGTGRNTEAFF. The CDR3, as DNA: TGTGCCAGCAGCGGGACAGGGAGGAACACTGAAGCTTTCTTT. The chain joins TRBV6-2 or TRBV6-3 to TRBJ1-1, with 9 bases that match TRBD1. Germline V CDR1 and CDR2: MNHEY, SVGEGT. V lost 6 bases to trimming and J lost 1 base; unmatched junction nucleotides: 3. The CDR3 contains 14 residues.